This entry lists 30 T cell receptor beta chains sequenced from one sample in a study of T cells in Graves' hyperthyroidism and ophthalmopathy. It was RNA transcripts that yielded the amplified TCR beta CDR3 regions. The HTBI primer set drove a first-round RT-PCR of the TCR CDR3. TCRdb fed the multiplex PCR reads into MiXCR, producing one record per CDR3 protein. This table holds under 400,000 distinct CDR3 sequences, 15% to 20% found once. The specimen was blood. Source of these receptors: a woman in her forties or fifties with Graves' hyperthyroidism.

This clonotype was counted only a few times. The chain combines TRBV3-1 with TRBJ2-1; D gene uncertain. Between the trimmed V and J ends, which lost 0 bases and 0 bases, there was a span of 6 bases. CDR3 size: 15 residues. From germline, CDR1 is LGHDT and CDR2 YNNKEL (reference sequence). CDR3 residues: CASSQDTVSYNEQFF. The CDR3 DNA sequence: TGTGCCAGCAGCCAAGATACGGTCTCCTACAATGAGCAGTTCTTC.

This clonotype was counted ten times or more. J is TRBJ1-4 and V is TRBV28; 9 nucleotides align to TRBD1. This CDR3 comprises 15 residues. With 4 bases clipped from V and 5 bases from J, the junction kept 5 bases outside the gene matches. Germline CDR1 and CDR2: MDHEN and SYDVKM. The CDR3 reads CASSSSGTGNEKLFF. For the CDR3, the DNA is TGTGCCAGCAGTTCCTCCGGGACAGGGAATGAAAAACTGTTTTTT.

This clonotype was recorded at least ten times. The chain is built from TRBV6-2 or TRBV6-3 and TRBJ1-5; D unclear. Germline-derived CDR1 and CDR2 are MNHEY and SVGEGT. The CDR3 consists of 15 residues. Trimming took 5 bases from V and 3 from J, leaving 14 bases between them. CDR3 DNA sequence: TGTGCCAGCAGTCACGGACGGGTCGACAATCAGCCCCAGCATTTT. Protein product: CASSHGRVDNQPQHF.

The CDR3 bases are TGTGCCAGCAGCCCGGAGACAGGGGGACTTTCACCCCTCCACTTT. Translated, it gives CASSPETGGLSPLHF. The chain is built from TRBV9 and TRBJ1-6; TRBD1 agrees at 9 bases. J was trimmed by 9 bases and V by 4 bases; bases with no gene match: 8. From germline, CDR1 is SGDLS and CDR2 YYNGEE. CDR3 length: 15 residues.

This clonotype was detected a few times. This chain joins TRBV6-1 and TRBJ2-3; 8 positions match TRBD1. CDR3 size: 16 residues. CDR1 is MNHNS and CDR2 is SASEGT in the germline V gene. Trimming took 8 bases from V and 1 from J; bases not matched to a gene: 11. CDR3 amino acids: CASGDRGEGGTDTQYF. CDR3 coding DNA: TGTGCCAGCGGAGACAGGGGCGAGGGTGGCACAGATACGCAGTATTTT.

This chain uses TRBV10-3 with TRBJ1-3, with no clear D. Per germline, CDR1 ENHRY and CDR2 SYGVKD. Trimming stripped 8 bases from V and 2 bases from J, with 10 bases between. The CDR3 sequence is 13 residues long. The CDR3 here is CAIATGAGNTIYF. CDR3 nucleotides: TGTGCCATCGCGACTGGGGCTGGAAACACCATATATTTT.

The J gene is TRBJ1-5, the V gene TRBV12-3 or TRBV12-4; D is perhaps TRBD1 (6 bases). This CDR3 comprises 15 residues. V was pared by 5 bases and J by 2 bases, with 13 bases between. CDR3 DNA sequence: TGTGCCAGCAGTCCTCGGGCAGGGGGCAATCAGCCCCAGCATTTT. This sequence encodes CASSPRAGGNQPQHF.

This clonotype appeared many times. The J gene is TRBJ2-5, the V gene TRBV27; D is uncertain. V shed 7 bases and J shed 2 bases, with 11 bases lying between them. Germline CDR1 MNHEY, CDR2 SMNVEV (reference sequence). The CDR3 contains 13 residues. The CDR3 DNA reads TGTGCCAGCACCCACAGCCCACAAGAGACCCAGTACTTC. Protein sequence: CASTHSPQETQYF.

The chain is built from TRBV5-8 and TRBJ2-1, with 12 bases that match TRBD2. This CDR3 has 15 residues. In germline, CDR1 is SGHTS, CDR2 YDEGEE. The ends lost 5 bases at V and 6 bases at J; junction bases unmatched: 6. CDR3: CASRSLAGGPNEQFF. CDR3 coding DNA: TGTGCCAGCAGGTCCCTAGCGGGGGGGCCCAATGAGCAGTTCTTC.

The chain employs TRBV5-1 and TRBJ2-5, with 7 bases identical to TRBD1. V lost 4 bases and J lost 0; bases outside the gene matches: 6. The germline V gene has CDR1 SGHRS and CDR2 YFSETQ. The CDR3 length is 15 residues. CDR3 nucleotide sequence: TGCGCCAGCAGCCGCGAGGGGGCAAACCAAGAGACCCAGTACTTC. Translation: CASSREGANQETQYF. Supplemented by reference TRBV5-1 and TRBJ2-5, the full variable domain reads KAGVTQTPRYLIKTRGQQVTLSCSPISGHRSVSWYQQTPGQGLQFLFEYFSETQRNKGNFPGRFSGRQFSNSRSEMNVSTLELGDSALYLCASSREGANQETQYFGPGTRLLVL.

The rearrangement joins TRBV27 to TRBJ1-4, with TRBD1 identical over 8 bases. Germline CDR1 and CDR2: MNHEY and SMNVEV (reference sequence). There are 15 residues in the CDR3. Trimming took 5 bases from V and 8 from J; bases not matched to a gene: 10. CDR3 coding DNA: TGTGCCAGCAGTCTAACCGGGACAGGAGGAGAAAAACTGTTTTTT. This encodes CASSLTGTGGEKLFF.

This clonotype was seen a handful of times. The rearrangement links TRBV6-1 to TRBJ1-1; TRBD1 might be the D (6 bases). CDR1 and CDR2 from the germline V gene are MNHNS and SASEGT. V was clipped by 2 bases and J by 3 bases, with 10 bases between them. The CDR3 is 14 amino acids. CDR3 in DNA: TGTGCCAGCAGTGAACAGGGGCTGGACACTGAAGCTTTCTTT. Its protein product is CASSEQGLDTEAFF.

This clonotype showed up just a few times. The chain is built from TRBV6-2 or TRBV6-3 and TRBJ1-5; D is unclear. Germline CDR1 MNHEY, CDR2 SVGEGT. This CDR3 is 11 amino acids long. Trimming took 2 bases from V and 8 from J, leaving 4 bases between them. CDR3 coding DNA: TGTGCCAGCAGTTACACGGAGCCCCAGCATTTT. It yields the protein CASSYTEPQHF.

A few counts support this clonotype. The gene calls are TRBV6-6 and TRBJ1-6; weak D call: TRBD1 (5 bases). The CDR3 has 15 residues. In germline, CDR1 is MNHNY, CDR2 SVGAGI (reference sequence). Trimming shortened V by 2 bases and J by 7 bases, and 12 bases separated the two germline ends. For the CDR3, the DNA is TGTGCCAGCAGTTACGACGGAGGGGACAATTCACCCCTCCACTTT. Its translation is CASSYDGGDNSPLHF.

This clonotype came up a few times. The chain recombines TRBV7-9 with TRBJ2-7; 8 bases map to TRBD2. J was trimmed by 6 bases and V by 5 bases; bases with no gene match: 9. Germline CDR1 is SEHNR and CDR2 is FQNEAQ (reference sequence). The CDR3 has 14 residues. CDR3 amino acids: CASSPTGTRFEQYF. DNA for the CDR3: TGTGCCAGCAGCCCAACCGGGACTAGGTTCGAGCAGTACTTC.

The table lists this clonotype with a few counts. The genes are TRBV20-1 and TRBJ1-4; 10 positions agree with TRBD1. CDR3 length: 14 amino acids. Germline loops: CDR1 DFQATT, CDR2 SNEGSKA (reference sequence). J gave up 7 bases and V 1 base, and 3 bases lay outside the gene matches. The chain's CDR3 is CSARVGQGGEKLFF. DNA of the CDR3: TGCAGTGCTAGAGTCGGACAGGGGGGTGAAAAACTGTTTTTT.

The sample holds a few counts of this clonotype. The rearrangement links TRBV18 to TRBJ2-7; D is possibly TRBD2 (6 bases). The CDR3 has 13 amino acids. Germline V gene sequence: CDR1 KGHSH, CDR2 LQKENI. Trimming left V 8 bases short and J 2 bases short, with 13 bases between. Here the CDR3 reads CASSPGSTYEQYV. CDR3 DNA sequence: TGTGCCAGCAGTCCCGGGAGCACCTACGAGCAGTACGTC.

This clonotype was recorded many times. The chain couples TRBV12-3 or TRBV12-4 to TRBJ1-2; D is unclear. The CDR3 runs 14 residues. V shed 1 base and J shed 4 bases, with 10 bases lying between them. The CDR3 bases are TGTGCCAGCAGTTTAGTCGACCGCGGCTATGGCTACACCTTC. Translating it yields CASSLVDRGYGYTF.

This clonotype was counted many times. The chain couples TRBV30 to TRBJ2-1; 7 bases match TRBD2. J was trimmed by 10 bases and V by 0 bases; bases with no gene match: 9. This CDR3 has 14 amino acids. CDR1 is GTSNPN, CDR2 SVGIG, per germline (reference sequence). CDR3 bases: TGTGCCTGGAGTGTAGGCGGGAGCGTCGCGGAGCAGTTCTTC. This sequence encodes CAWSVGGSVAEQFF.

This clonotype showed up just a few times. The rearrangement joins TRBV20-1 to TRBJ1-2; the D gene is possibly TRBD1 (5 bases). This CDR3 region has 13 residues. Trimming removed 0 bases at V and 5 bases at J, with 10 bases between. CDR1 is DFQATT, CDR2 SNEGSKA, per germline (reference sequence). This CDR3 reads CSAREREGYGYTF. CDR3 nucleotide sequence: TGCAGTGCTAGAGAGCGGGAGGGGTATGGCTACACCTTC.

This clonotype was counted many times. The V and J genes are TRBV28 and TRBJ2-1; D assignment may be TRBD1 or TRBD2 (5 bases each). This CDR3 contains 14 residues. V was pared by 7 bases and J by 8 bases, with 18 bases between. Germline V CDR1 and CDR2: MDHEN, SYDVKM. The CDR3 nucleotides are TGTGCCAGCACCCCGGGGCTAGACGGGTATGAGCAGTTCTTC. Residues: CASTPGLDGYEQFF.

The sample holds many counts of this clonotype. The chain uses TRBV27 and TRBJ1-6; 8 nucleotides line up with TRBD1. The J segment lost 10 bases and the V segment lost 2 bases, leaving 10 bases of the junction unmatched. The CDR3 is 16 amino acids. CDR1 and CDR2 from the germline V gene are MNHEY and SMNVEV (reference sequence). The CDR3 protein is CASSLQGAGRRSPLHF. CDR3 sequence (DNA): TGTGCCAGCAGTTTACAGGGGGCGGGGAGGCGATCACCCCTCCACTTT.

This clonotype was counted between two and nine times. The chain employs TRBV4-2 and TRBJ1-2, with TRBD1 matching over 7 bases. CDR3 length: 17 residues. Germline V gene data show CDR1 as LGHNA and CDR2 as YNFKEQ. J lost 4 bases, V lost 0 bases, and 11 bases had no gene match. CDR3 in amino acids: CASSQEWDRRGSYGYTF. The CDR3 coding sequence is TGTGCCAGCAGCCAAGAGTGGGACAGAAGGGGAAGCTATGGCTACACCTTC.

This clonotype was seen repeatedly, ten times or more. This chain connects TRBV5-5 to TRBJ2-7; D might be TRBD1 (5 bases). The CDR3 contains 13 residues. The V gene lost 2 bases and the J gene lost 2 bases, with 8 bases spanning the gap. Looked up from germline, CDR1 is SGHKS and CDR2 is YYEKEE (reference sequence). Here the CDR3 reads CASSFPTAYEQYF. CDR3 DNA sequence: TGTGCCAGCAGCTTTCCGACAGCCTACGAGCAGTACTTC.

J is TRBJ2-3 and V is TRBV20-1, with 9 bases identical to TRBD2. This CDR3 contains 14 residues. The germline gives CDR1 DFQATT, CDR2 SNEGSKA (reference sequence). The junction had 4 bases not matched to a gene; V was cut back by 5 bases and J by 1 base. CDR3 coding DNA: TGCAGTGCTGGCCGGACTAGCGGCACAGATACGCAGTATTTT. Translating it yields CSAGRTSGTDTQYF.

This clonotype was detected ten times or more. The V call is TRBV14, the J call TRBJ1-1; D gene uncertain. Germline CDR1 is SGHDN and CDR2 is FVKESK. This CDR3 spans 13 amino acids. Trimming stripped 0 bases from V and 3 bases from J, with 5 bases between. The CDR3: CASSQDLDTEAFF. In DNA form, the CDR3 reads TGTGCCAGCAGCCAAGACCTGGACACTGAAGCTTTCTTT.

In this sample, this clonotype turned up a few times. The chain employs TRBV6-2 or TRBV6-3 and TRBJ2-3; D is unresolved. This CDR3 spans 13 amino acids. The V gene lost 6 bases and the J gene lost 4 bases, with 11 bases spanning the gap. Germline values: CDR1 MNHEY, CDR2 SVGEGT. The CDR3: CASSPGWADTQYF. The CDR3 DNA is TGTGCCAGCAGCCCCGGTTGGGCAGATACGCAGTATTTT.

In this sample, this clonotype turned up many times. The chain recombines TRBV20-1 with TRBJ2-5, with D unclear. The CDR3 spans 11 residues. Germline values: CDR1 DFQATT, CDR2 SNEGSKA (reference sequence). The V gene lost 6 bases and the J gene lost 5 bases, with 10 bases spanning the gap. As DNA, the CDR3 is TGCAGTGCAGTAATCGGGGAGACCCAGTACTTC. This gives the protein CSAVIGETQYF.

The V call is TRBV7-2, the J call TRBJ2-7; D is unresolved. The CDR3 length is 16 residues. V lost 4 bases, J lost 1 base, and 17 bases lay in between. CDR1 is SGHTA and CDR2 is FQGNSA in the germline V gene. The CDR3, as DNA: TGTGCCAGCAGCTCTGGCCGGGCGGAGAAATCCTACGAGCAGTACTTC. This gives the protein CASSSGRAEKSYEQYF.

This chain uses TRBV7-9 with TRBJ2-2, with a weak D call TRBD1 (5 bases). The CDR3 totals 16 residues. The V end lost 5 bases, the J end lost 3 bases, and 16 bases lay between the germline ends. The germline gives CDR1 SEHNR, CDR2 FQNEAQ (reference sequence). In nucleotides, the CDR3 is TGTGCCAGCAGCCATTTTGGGGCTACCCACACCGGGGAGCTGTTTTTT. Protein: CASSHFGATHTGELFF.